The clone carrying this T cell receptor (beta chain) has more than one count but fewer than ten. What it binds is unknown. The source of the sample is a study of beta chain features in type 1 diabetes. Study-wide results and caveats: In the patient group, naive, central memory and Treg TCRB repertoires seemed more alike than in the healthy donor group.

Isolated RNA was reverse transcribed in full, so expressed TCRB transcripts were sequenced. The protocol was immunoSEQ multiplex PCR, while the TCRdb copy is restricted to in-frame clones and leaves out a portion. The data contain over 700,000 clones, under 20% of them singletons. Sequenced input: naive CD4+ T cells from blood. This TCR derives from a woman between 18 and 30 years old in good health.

CDR3 in DNA: TGTGCCAGCAGTCGGACAGCCTACGAGCAGTACTTC. Protein sequence: CASSRTAYEQYF. V and J are TRBV28 and TRBJ2-7; a possible D gene is TRBD1 (6 bases). Germline CDR1 MDHEN, CDR2 SYDVKM. Trimming shortened V by 5 bases and J by 2 bases, and 7 bases separated the two germline ends. This CDR3 is 12 amino acids long.